This T cell receptor beta chain was sequenced during a study of T cells in Graves' hyperthyroidism and ophthalmopathy. Findings of the study overall: Appearing also in blood were most of the thyroid clonotypes expanded above 0.001.

Researchers amplified the TCR beta CDR3 regions from RNA transcripts. The HTBI set primed first-round TCR CDR3 RT-PCR. TCRdb reprocessed the multiplex PCR reads with MiXCR, giving one entry per CDR3 protein. The sample consists of more than 550,000 distinct CDR3 sequences, 15% to 20% of them appearing once. Germline lookup yields CDR1 SGHTA and CDR2 FQGNSA. Trimming took 4 bases from V and 3 from J, leaving 13 bases between them. The CDR3 is 15 residues long. This clonotype was recorded at least ten times. The antigen remains unidentified. Sequenced sample: blood. V gene TRBV7-2 combines with J gene TRBJ2-1; D may correspond to TRBD1 or TRBD2 (5 bases each). The receptor was isolated from a man aged 50-59 years with Graves' hyperthyroidism. The CDR3 coding sequence is TGTGCCAGCAGCTATGATTGGGACCTCTACAATGAGCAGTTCTTC. This encodes CASSYDWDLYNEQFF.